Described below is a single T cell receptor (beta chain) sequence and its context. The antigen is not known. Sequencing was performed with immunoSEQ multiplex PCR; in TCRdb, only in-frame clones are kept and a portion is missing. In the table there are 150,000 or so clones, approximately 90% of which are singletons. The data belong to a study of T cell responses to AZD1222 COVID-19 vaccine. Regarding the study as a whole: Among the donors, most were white British and more were female, and clonal diversity was possibly underestimated.

CDR1 SGHVS and CDR2 FQNEAQ come from the germline V gene. The CDR3 totals 16 residues. The V end lost 5 bases, the J end lost 3 bases, and 19 bases lay between the germline ends. The rearrangement links TRBV7-8 to TRBJ1-2; D not resolved. The sequence came from an adult in good health. The material was peripheral blood, obtained on day 0 of AZD1222 vaccination. This CDR3 reads CASSRWSGVGDYGYTF. CDR3 nucleotides: TGTGCCAGCAGCCGATGGTCGGGAGTGGGTGACTATGGCTACACCTTC.